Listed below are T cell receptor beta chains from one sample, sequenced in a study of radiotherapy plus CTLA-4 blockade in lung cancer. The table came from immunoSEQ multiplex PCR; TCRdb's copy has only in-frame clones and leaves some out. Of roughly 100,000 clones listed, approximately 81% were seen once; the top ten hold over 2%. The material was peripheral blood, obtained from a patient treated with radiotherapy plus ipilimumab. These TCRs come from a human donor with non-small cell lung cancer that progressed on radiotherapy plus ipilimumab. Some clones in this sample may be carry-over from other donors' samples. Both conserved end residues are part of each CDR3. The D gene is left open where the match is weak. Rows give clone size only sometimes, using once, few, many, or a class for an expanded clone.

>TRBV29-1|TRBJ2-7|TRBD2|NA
CSVWLRAGGEQYF
TGCAGCGTCTGGTTACGGGCGGGGGGCGAGCAGTACTTC
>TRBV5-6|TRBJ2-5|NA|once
CASSLESPYQETQYF
TGTGCCAGCAGCTTGGAGTCTCCGTACCAAGAGACCCAGTACTTC
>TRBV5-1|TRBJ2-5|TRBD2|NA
CASSPGGEETQHF
TGCGCCAGCAGCCCCGGGGGGGAAGAGACCCAGCACTTC
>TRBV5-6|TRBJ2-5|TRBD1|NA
CASSNGQGAETQYF
TGTGCCAGCAGCAACGGACAGGGGGCGGAGACCCAGTACTTC
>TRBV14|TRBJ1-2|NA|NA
CASSPPGGRTVANYGYTF
TGTGCCAGCAGCCCGCCCGGGGGCAGGACAGTGGCGAACTATGGCTACACCTTC
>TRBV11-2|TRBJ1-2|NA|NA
CASSLGIEVYGYTF
TGTGCCAGCAGCTTAGGGATAGAGGTCTATGGCTACACCTTC
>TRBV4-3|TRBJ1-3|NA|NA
CASSQDLTAQLSGNTIYF
TGCGCCAGCAGCCAAGATTTGACCGCACAACTCTCTGGAAACACCATATATTTT
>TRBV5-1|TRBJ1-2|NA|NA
CASSLESNYGYTF
TGCGCCAGCAGCTTAGAGTCTAACTATGGCTACACCTTC
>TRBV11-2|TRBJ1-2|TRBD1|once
CASSFTQGYYGYTF
TGTGCCAGCAGCTTCACACAGGGGTACTATGGCTACACCTTC
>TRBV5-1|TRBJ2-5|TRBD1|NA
CASSFTDRGYQETQYF
TGCGCCAGCAGCTTTACTGACAGGGGGTACCAAGAGACCCAGTACTTC
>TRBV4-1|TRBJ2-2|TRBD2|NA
CASSQPRRQAGAGELFF
TGCGCCAGCAGCCAACCGCGCAGACAAGCGGGGGCCGGGGAGCTGTTTTTT
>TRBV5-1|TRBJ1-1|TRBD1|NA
CASSSNRGGDTEAFF
TGCGCCAGCAGCTCTAACAGGGGAGGGGACACTGAAGCTTTCTTT
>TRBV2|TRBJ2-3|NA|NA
CASRVGTDTQYF
TGTGCCAGCCGAGTCGGGACAGATACGCAGTATTTT
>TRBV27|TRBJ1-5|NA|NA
CASRFRAERNNQPQHF
TGTGCCAGCAGGTTCAGGGCCGAACGAAACAATCAGCCCCAGCATTTT
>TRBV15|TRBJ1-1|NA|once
CATSGLQVANTEAFF
TGTGCCACCAGCGGCCTACAGGTTGCGAACACTGAAGCTTTCTTT
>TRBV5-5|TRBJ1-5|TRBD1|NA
CASSFSSGGKSQPQHF
TGTGCCAGCAGCTTTAGTTCAGGGGGAAAGTCTCAGCCCCAGCATTTT
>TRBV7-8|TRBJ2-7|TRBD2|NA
CASSSPGGRPGYF
TGTGCCAGCAGCTCCCCGGGGGGGCGGCCCGGGTACTTC
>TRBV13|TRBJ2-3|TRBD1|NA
CASSWTLGGASTDTQYF
TGTGCCAGCAGCTGGACATTAGGGGGCGCTAGCACAGATACGCAGTATTTT
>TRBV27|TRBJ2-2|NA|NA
CASSSNHRGGAMAGVLDGELFF
TGTGCCAGCAGTTCCAACCACAGGGGGGGCGCGATGGCGGGTGTACTTGACGGGGAGCTGTTTTTT
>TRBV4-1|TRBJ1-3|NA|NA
CASSLGDYSGNTIYF
TGCGCCAGCAGCCTCGGGGACTACTCTGGAAACACCATATATTTT
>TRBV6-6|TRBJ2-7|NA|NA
CASMVSSGSYEQYF
TGTGCCAGCATGGTGAGCTCCGGATCCTACGAGCAGTACTTC
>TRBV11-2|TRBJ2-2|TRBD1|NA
CASSPRDRGYTGELFF
TGTGCCAGCAGCCCCCGGGACAGGGGGTATACCGGGGAGCTGTTTTTT
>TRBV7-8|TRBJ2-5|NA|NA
CASSPLDSETQYF
TGTGCCAGCAGCCCATTGGACTCAGAGACCCAGTACTTC
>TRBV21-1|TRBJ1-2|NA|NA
CASSKRKGQATNYGYTF
TGTGCCAGCAGCAAAAGGAAGGGACAGGCTACTAACTATGGCTACACCTTC
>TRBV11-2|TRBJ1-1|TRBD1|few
CASSDRRAGGTEAFF
TGTGCCAGCAGCGATCGCCGGGCAGGGGGCACTGAAGCTTTCTTT
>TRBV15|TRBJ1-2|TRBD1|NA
CATSRDIALTGDGYTF
TGTGCCACCAGCAGAGATATTGCATTGACAGGGGATGGCTACACCTTC
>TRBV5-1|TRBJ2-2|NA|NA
CASSIPTGGENTGELFF
TGCGCCAGCAGCATACCTACTGGCGGGGAGAACACCGGGGAGCTGTTTTTT
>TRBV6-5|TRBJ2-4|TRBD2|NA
CASSPGLANIQYF
TGTGCCAGCAGTCCGGGACTAGCCAACATTCAGTACTTC
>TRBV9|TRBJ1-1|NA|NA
CASSAQGMANTEAFF
TGTGCCAGCAGCGCACAGGGAATGGCGAACACTGAAGCTTTCTTT
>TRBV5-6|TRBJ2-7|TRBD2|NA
CASSGTSGLVYEQYF
TGTGCCAGCAGCGGGACTAGCGGGTTGGTCTACGAGCAGTACTTC
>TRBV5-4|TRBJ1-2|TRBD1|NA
CASSQQGTDGYTF
TGTGCCAGCAGCCAACAGGGGACGGATGGCTACACCTTC
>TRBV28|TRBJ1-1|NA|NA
CASSLFRGGGSEAFF
TGTGCCAGCAGTTTATTCCGGGGAGGCGGGTCTGAAGCTTTCTTT
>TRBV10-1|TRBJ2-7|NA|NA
CASRGTEPYEQYF
TGCGCCAGTCGGGGGACAGAGCCCTACGAGCAGTACTTC
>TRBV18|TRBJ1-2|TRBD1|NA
CASSPRTGDGYGYTF
TGTGCCAGCTCACCGCGGACAGGGGATGGCTATGGCTACACCTTC
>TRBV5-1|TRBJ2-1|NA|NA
CASSLGLYNEQFF
TGCGCCAGCAGCTTGGGACTTTACAATGAGCAGTTCTTC
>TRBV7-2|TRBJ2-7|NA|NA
CASSPRDMTAQYF
TGTGCCAGCAGCCCCCGGGACATGACTGCGCAGTACTTC
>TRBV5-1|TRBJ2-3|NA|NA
CASSLDPTTDTQYF
TGCGCCAGCAGCTTGGATCCGACCACAGATACGCAGTATTTT
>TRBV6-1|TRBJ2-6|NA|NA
CASESSGANVLTF
TGTGCCAGCGAAAGTTCTGGGGCCAACGTCCTGACTTTC
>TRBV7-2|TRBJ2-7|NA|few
CASSPISGDSYEQYF
TGTGCCAGCAGCCCTATTTCGGGTGACTCCTACGAGCAGTACTTC
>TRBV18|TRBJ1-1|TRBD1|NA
CASSGQANTEAFF
TGTGCCAGCTCGGGACAGGCGAACACTGAAGCTTTCTTT
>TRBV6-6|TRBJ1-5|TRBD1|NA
CASSFPVTGSGQPQHF
TGTGCCAGCAGTTTCCCCGTGACAGGGTCGGGTCAGCCCCAGCATTTT
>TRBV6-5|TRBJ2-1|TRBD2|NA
CASSQPAGAYNEQFF
TGTGCCAGCAGCCAGCCAGCGGGGGCCTACAATGAGCAGTTCTTC
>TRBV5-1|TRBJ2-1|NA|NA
CASSRGERFNEQFF
TGCGCCAGCTCTAGGGGGGAACGTTTCAATGAGCAGTTCTTC
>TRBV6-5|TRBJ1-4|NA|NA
CASSYSRFLEKLFF
TGTGCCAGCAGTTACTCGAGGTTCCTTGAAAAACTGTTTTTT
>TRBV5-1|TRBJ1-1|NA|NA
CASSLVPRGSGLNTEAFF
TGCGCCAGCAGCTTGGTACCCAGGGGCAGTGGGCTAAACACTGAAGCTTTCTTT
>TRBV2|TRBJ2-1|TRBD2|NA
CASSEYSGGANEQFF
TGTGCCAGCAGTGAATACAGCGGGGGGGCGAATGAGCAGTTCTTC
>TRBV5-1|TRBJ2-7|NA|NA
CASSPTPTGTYEQYF
TGCGCCAGCAGCCCTACACCGACAGGAACCTACGAGCAGTACTTC
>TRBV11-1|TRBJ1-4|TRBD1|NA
CASSLEGQVGDEKLFF
TGTGCCAGCAGCTTAGAAGGACAGGTTGGCGATGAAAAACTGTTTTTT
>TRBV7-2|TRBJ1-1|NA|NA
CASSFSFMNTEAFF
TGTGCCAGCAGCTTCAGCTTCATGAACACTGAAGCTTTCTTT
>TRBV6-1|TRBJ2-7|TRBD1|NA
CASSEVGTGFDYEQYF
TGTGCCAGCAGTGAAGTCGGGACAGGGTTTGACTACGAGCAGTACTTC
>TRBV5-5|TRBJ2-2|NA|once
CASSLTRANTGELFF
TGTGCCAGCAGCTTGACCAGGGCTAACACCGGGGAGCTGTTTTTT
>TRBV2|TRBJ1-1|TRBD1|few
CASKTGVRNTEAFF
TGTGCCAGCAAAACAGGGGTTCGGAATACTGAAGCTTTCTTT
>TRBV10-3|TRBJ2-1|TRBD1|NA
CAIRNDRDRPFNEQFF
TGTGCCATCAGAAACGACCGGGACAGGCCTTTTAATGAGCAGTTCTTC
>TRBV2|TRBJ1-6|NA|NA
CASTSGVNSPLHF
TGTGCCAGTACCTCAGGGGTAAATTCACCCCTCCACTTT
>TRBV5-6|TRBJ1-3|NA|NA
CASSFGLGNTIYF
TGTGCCAGCAGTTTTGGGCTTGGAAACACCATATATTTT
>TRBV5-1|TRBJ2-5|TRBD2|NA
CASSRHLAGGETQYF
TGCGCCAGCAGCCGTCATCTAGCGGGGGGAGAGACCCAGTACTTC
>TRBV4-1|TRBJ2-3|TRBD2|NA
CASSQEALAGNTDTQYF
TGCGCCAGCAGCCAAGAAGCCCTAGCGGGGAACACAGATACGCAGTATTTT